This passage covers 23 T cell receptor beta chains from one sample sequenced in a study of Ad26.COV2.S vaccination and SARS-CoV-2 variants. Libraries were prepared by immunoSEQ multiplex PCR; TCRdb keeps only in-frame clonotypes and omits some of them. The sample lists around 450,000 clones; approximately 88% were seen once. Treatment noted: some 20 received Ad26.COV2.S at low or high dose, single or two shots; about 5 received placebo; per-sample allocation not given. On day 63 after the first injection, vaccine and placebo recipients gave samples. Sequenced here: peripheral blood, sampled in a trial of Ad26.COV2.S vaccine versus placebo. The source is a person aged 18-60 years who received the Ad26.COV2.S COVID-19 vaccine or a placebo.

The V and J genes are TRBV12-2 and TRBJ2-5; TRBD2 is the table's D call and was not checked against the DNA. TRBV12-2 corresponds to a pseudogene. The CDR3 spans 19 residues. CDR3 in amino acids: CASRLVRTSGGTYQETQYF. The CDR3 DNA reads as TGTGCAAGTCGCTTAGTCCGGACTAGCGGGGGGACCTACCAAGAGACCCAGTACTTC.

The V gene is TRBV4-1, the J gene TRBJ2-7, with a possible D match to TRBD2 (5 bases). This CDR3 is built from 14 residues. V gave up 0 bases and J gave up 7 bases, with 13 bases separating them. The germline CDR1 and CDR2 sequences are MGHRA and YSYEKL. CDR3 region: CASSQDNSPGEQYF. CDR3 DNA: TGCGCCAGCAGCCAAGACAACAGTCCGGGGGAGCAGTACTTC.

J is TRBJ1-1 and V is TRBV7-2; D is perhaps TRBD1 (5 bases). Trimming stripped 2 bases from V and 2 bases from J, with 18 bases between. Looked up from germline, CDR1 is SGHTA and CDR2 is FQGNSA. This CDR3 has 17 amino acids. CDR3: CASSLRVRGLLNTEAFF. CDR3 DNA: TGTGCCAGCAGCTTACGGGTTAGGGGCCTTCTTAACACTGAAGCTTTCTTT.

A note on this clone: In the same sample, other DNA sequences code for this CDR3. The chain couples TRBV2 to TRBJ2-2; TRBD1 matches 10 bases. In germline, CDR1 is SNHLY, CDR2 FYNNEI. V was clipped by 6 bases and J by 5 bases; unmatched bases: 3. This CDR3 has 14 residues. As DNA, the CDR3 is TGTGCCAGCAGCCGGGACAGGGGTACCGGGGAGCTGTTTTTT. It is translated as CASSRDRGTGELFF.

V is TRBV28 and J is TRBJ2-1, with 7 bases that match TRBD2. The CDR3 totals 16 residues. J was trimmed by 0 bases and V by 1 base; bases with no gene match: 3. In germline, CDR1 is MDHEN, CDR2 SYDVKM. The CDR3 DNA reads TGTGCCAGCAGTTTATCTGGGGGGGGCTCCTACAATGAGCAGTTCTTC. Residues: CASSLSGGGSYNEQFF.

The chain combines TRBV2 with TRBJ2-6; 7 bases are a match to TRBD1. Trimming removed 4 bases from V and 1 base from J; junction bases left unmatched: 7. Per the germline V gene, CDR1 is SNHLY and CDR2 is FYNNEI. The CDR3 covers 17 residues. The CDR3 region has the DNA TGTGCCAGCAGTGGAGGAAGGGGGCGGTCTGGGGCCAACGTCCTGACTTTC. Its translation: CASSGGRGRSGANVLTF.

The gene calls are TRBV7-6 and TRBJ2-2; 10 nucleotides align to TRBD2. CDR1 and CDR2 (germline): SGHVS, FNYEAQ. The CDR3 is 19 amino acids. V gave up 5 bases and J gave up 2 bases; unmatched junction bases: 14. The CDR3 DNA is TGTGCCAGCAGCCGCAGAGTTACTAGCGGGGAGGGTAACACCGGGGAGCTGTTTTTT. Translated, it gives CASSRRVTSGEGNTGELFF.

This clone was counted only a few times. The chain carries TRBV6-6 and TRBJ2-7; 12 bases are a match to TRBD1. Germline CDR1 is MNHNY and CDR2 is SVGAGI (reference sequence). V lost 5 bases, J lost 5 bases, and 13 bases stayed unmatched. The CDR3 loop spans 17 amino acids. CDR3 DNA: TGTGCCAGCAGTCCTCCGGGACAGGGGGCTTTCATCAACGAGCAGTACTTC. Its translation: CASSPPGQGAFINEQYF.

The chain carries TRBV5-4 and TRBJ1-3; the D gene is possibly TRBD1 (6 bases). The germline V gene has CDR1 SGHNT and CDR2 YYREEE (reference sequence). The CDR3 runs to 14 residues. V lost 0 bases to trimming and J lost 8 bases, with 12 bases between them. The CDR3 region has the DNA TGTGCCAGCAGCTTGGGGACAGATATGGACACCATATATTTT. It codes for CASSLGTDMDTIYF.

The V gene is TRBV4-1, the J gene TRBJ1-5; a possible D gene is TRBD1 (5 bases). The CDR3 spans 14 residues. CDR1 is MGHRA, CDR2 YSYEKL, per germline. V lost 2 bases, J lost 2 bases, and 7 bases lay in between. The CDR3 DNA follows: TGCGCCAGCAGCCAACTGGGGGGCAATCAGCCCCAGCATTTT. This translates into CASSQLGGNQPQHF.

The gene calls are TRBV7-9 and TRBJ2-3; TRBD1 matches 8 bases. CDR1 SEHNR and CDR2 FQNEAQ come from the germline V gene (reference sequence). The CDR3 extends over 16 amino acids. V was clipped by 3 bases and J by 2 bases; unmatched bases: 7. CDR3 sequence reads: CASSFFRGQDTDTQYF. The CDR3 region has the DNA TGTGCCAGCAGCTTCTTTAGGGGACAGGACACAGATACGCAGTATTTT.

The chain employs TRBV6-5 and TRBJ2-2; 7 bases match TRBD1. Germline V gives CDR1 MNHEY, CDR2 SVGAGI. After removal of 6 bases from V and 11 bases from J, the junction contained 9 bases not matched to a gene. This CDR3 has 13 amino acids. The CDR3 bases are TGTGCCAGCAGGAAACAGGGGTCGGGAGAGCTGTTTTTT. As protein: CASRKQGSGELFF.

This chain's CDR3 is CATRGRVDSGEQFF. The CDR3 nucleotides read TGTGCCACCCGGGGCAGGGTCGATTCTGGTGAGCAGTTCTTC. The chain couples TRBV24-1 to TRBJ2-1; either TRBD1 or TRBD2 may supply D (5 bases each). The germline gives CDR1 KGHDR, CDR2 SFDVKD. This CDR3 is 14 amino acids long. The V and J ends lost 9 bases and 9 bases respectively, with 20 bases between them.

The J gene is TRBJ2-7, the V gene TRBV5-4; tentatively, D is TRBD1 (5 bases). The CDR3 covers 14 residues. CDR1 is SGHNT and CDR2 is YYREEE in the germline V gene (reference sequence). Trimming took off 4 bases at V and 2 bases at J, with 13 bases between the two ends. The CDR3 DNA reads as TGTGCCAGCAGCCCCCGACAGACACCCTACGAGCAGTACTTC. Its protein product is CASSPRQTPYEQYF.

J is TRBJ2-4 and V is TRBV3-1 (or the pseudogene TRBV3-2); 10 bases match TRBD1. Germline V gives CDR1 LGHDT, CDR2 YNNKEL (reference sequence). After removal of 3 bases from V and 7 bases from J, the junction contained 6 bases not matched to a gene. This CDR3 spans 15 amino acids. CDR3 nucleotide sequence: TGTGCCAGCAGCCAGAGCCCGGGACAGGGGAACATTCAGTACTTC. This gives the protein CASSQSPGQGNIQYF.

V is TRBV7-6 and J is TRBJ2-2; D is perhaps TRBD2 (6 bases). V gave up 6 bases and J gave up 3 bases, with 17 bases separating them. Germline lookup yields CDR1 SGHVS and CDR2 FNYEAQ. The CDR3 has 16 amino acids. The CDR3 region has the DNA TGTGCCAGCAGTTACACCGGGACTGGGTACACCGGGGAGCTGTTTTTT. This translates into CASSYTGTGYTGELFF.

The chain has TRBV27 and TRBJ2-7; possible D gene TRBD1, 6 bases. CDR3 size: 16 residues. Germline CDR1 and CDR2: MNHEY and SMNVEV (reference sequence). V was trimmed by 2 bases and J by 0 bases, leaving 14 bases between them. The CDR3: CASSLRQELSSYEQYF. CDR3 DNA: TGTGCCAGCAGTTTACGACAGGAGCTAAGCTCCTACGAGCAGTACTTC.

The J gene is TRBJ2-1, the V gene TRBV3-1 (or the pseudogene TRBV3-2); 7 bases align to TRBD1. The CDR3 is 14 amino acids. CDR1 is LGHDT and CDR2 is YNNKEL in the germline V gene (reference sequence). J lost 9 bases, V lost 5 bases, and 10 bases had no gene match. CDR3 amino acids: CASSNRDSYSEQFF. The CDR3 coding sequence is TGTGCCAGCAGCAACCGGGACAGTTATAGTGAGCAGTTCTTC.

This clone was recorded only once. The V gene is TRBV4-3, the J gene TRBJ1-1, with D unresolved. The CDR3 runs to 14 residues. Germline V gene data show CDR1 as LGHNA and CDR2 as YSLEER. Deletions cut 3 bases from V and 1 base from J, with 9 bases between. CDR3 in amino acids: CASSHRSGNTEAFF. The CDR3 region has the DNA TGCGCCAGCAGCCATCGTTCGGGGAACACTGAAGCTTTCTTT.

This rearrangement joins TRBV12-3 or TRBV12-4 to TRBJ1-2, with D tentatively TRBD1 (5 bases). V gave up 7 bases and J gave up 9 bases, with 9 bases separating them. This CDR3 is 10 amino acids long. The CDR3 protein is CASKGSSYTF. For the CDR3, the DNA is TGTGCCAGCAAGGGGTCTAGCTACACCTTC.

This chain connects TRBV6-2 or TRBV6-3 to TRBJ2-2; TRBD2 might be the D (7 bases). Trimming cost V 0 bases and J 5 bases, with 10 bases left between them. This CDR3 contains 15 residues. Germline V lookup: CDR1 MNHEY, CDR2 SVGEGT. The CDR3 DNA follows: TGTGCCAGCAGTTACTCGGGGGGGCATACCGGGGAGCTGTTTTTT. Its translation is CASSYSGGHTGELFF.

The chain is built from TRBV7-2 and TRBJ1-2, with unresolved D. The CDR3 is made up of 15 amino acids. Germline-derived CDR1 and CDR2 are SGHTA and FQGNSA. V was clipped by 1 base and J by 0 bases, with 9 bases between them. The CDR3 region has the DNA TGTGCCAGCAGCTTAGGCTGGGGTTCTAACTATGGCTACACCTTC. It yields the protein CASSLGWGSNYGYTF. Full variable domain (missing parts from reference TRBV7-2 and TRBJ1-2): GAGVSQSPSNKVTEKGKDVELRCDPISGHTALYWYRQSLGQGLEFLIYFQGNSAPDKSGLPSDRFSAERTGGSVSTLTIQRTQQEDSAVYLCASSLGWGSNYGYTFGSGTRLTVV.

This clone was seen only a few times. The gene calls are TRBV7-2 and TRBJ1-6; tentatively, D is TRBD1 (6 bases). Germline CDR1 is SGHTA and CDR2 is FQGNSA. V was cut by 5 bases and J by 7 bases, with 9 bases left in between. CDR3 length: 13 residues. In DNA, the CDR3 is TGTGCCAGCAGCGATACAGGGAATTCACCCCTCCACTTT. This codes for CASSDTGNSPLHF.